Below, 21 T cell receptor beta chains from the same sample are listed, as sequenced in a study of glioma-infiltrating T cells after dendritic cell vaccination. TCRdb's table, derived via immunoSEQ multiplex PCR, lists solely in-frame clones and lacks some. Among 75,000 to 95,000 clones listed, around 86% were seen once. Regarding time point: after dendritic cell vaccination, including at tumor progression/relapse. Sequenced here: blood, sampled after dendritic cell vaccination. These receptors were collected from a human donor with glioblastoma.

The chain couples TRBV9 to TRBJ1-2, with 9 bases fitting TRBD1. CDR1 and CDR2 (germline): SGDLS, YYNGEE. The CDR3 extends over 13 amino acids. V was clipped by 4 bases and J by 5 bases; unmatched bases: 3. CDR3 sequence: CASSHDRGYGYTF. The CDR3 DNA reads TGTGCCAGCAGCCATGACAGGGGGTATGGCTACACCTTC.

J is TRBJ1-1 and V is TRBV6-5; D is unresolved. Deletions cut 6 bases from V and 1 base from J, with 3 bases between. From germline, CDR1 is MNHEY and CDR2 SVGAGI. The CDR3 runs 11 residues. The DNA for the CDR3 is TGTGCCAGCAGACAGAACACTGAAGCTTTCTTT. It is translated as CASRQNTEAFF.

The V gene is TRBV5-1, the J gene TRBJ2-2; TRBD1 matches 8 bases. This CDR3 spans 15 amino acids. The junction had 1 base not matched to a gene; V was cut back by 0 bases and J by 3 bases. The germline V gene encodes CDR1 SGHRS and CDR2 YFSETQ. The CDR3 loop is CASSLDRGDTGELFF. The CDR3 DNA follows: TGCGCCAGCAGCTTGGACAGGGGGGACACCGGGGAGCTGTTTTTT.

The rearrangement uses TRBV27 and TRBJ1-5, with D possibly TRBD1 on 6 matching bases. The V and J ends lost 0 bases and 2 bases respectively, with 11 bases between them. Germline values: CDR1 MNHEY, CDR2 SMNVEV (reference sequence). CDR3 size: 16 residues. The CDR3 DNA reads TGTGCCAGCAGTTTATCGCGGGGGGCGCGCAATCAGCCCCAGCATTTT. Translation gives CASSLSRGARNQPQHF.

This clone was counted once. The chain has TRBV12-5 and TRBJ2-3; 13 bases are a match to TRBD2. V lost 4 bases to trimming and J lost 2 bases; unmatched junction nucleotides: 3. This CDR3 contains 16 residues. Germline CDR1 and CDR2: LGHNT and FRNRAP. CDR3 sequence: CASGSGLAGHTDTQYF. CDR3 in DNA: TGTGCTAGTGGTTCGGGACTAGCGGGGCACACAGATACGCAGTATTTT. The whole variable domain, remainder taken from reference TRBV12-5 and TRBJ2-3, is DARVTQTPRHKVTEMGQEVTMRCQPILGHNTVFWYRQTMMQGLELLAYFRNRAPLDDSGMPKDRFSAEMPDATLATLKIQPSEPRDSAVYFCASGSGLAGHTDTQYFGPGTRLTVL.

The chain employs TRBV7-2 and TRBJ1-1; the D gene is possibly TRBD1 (5 bases). CDR1 is SGHTA, CDR2 FQGNSA, per germline. CDR3 length: 16 residues. V was trimmed by 5 bases and J by 4 bases, leaving 20 bases between them. In DNA form, the CDR3 reads TGTGCCAGCAGCCCGGAGGGAGGGGACCTAGGCACTGAAGCTTTCTTT. It encodes CASSPEGGDLGTEAFF.

Only a few counts were recorded for this clone. The V and J genes are TRBV6-5 and TRBJ1-3; 7 nucleotides match TRBD1. The V gene end was trimmed by 0 bases and the J gene end by 12 bases; junction bases not matched to a gene: 5. The CDR3 loop spans 13 amino acids. Per germline, CDR1 MNHEY and CDR2 SVGAGI. The CDR3 region is CASSYSEGAGIYF. For the CDR3, the DNA is TGTGCCAGCAGTTACTCCGAGGGGGCCGGCATATATTTT.

This sequence joins TRBV4-2 and TRBJ2-1; 11 bases agree with TRBD2. The CDR3 has 16 amino acids. The V gene's germline CDR1 is LGHNA and CDR2 YNFKEQ. The J segment lost 4 bases and the V segment lost 2 bases, leaving 4 bases of the junction unmatched. In DNA, the CDR3 is TGTGCCAGCAGCCAACAACTAGCGGGAGTGTACAATGAGCAGTTCTTC. The encoded protein is CASSQQLAGVYNEQFF.

V is TRBV6-5 and J is TRBJ2-1, with TRBD2 as a possible D gene (6 bases). V was cut by 7 bases and J by 6 bases, with 13 bases left in between. This CDR3 comprises 13 residues. Germline lookup yields CDR1 MNHEY and CDR2 SVGAGI. The CDR3 reads CASTGWEANEQFF. CDR3 in DNA: TGTGCCAGCACTGGATGGGAGGCCAATGAGCAGTTCTTC.

This chain connects TRBV6-4 to TRBJ2-7, with 8 nucleotides matching TRBD1. CDR1 is MRHNA and CDR2 is SNTAGT in the germline V gene. The CDR3 runs to 13 residues. The J segment lost 6 bases and the V segment lost 5 bases, leaving 6 bases of the junction unmatched. The CDR3 spells CASSRDRLSEQYF. CDR3 sequence (DNA): TGTGCCAGCAGTAGGGACAGGCTTTCCGAGCAGTACTTC.

This sequence joins TRBV5-8 and TRBJ1-6, with 8 bases lining up with TRBD1. J gave up 5 bases and V 5 bases, and 6 bases lay outside the gene matches. Germline lookup yields CDR1 SGHTS and CDR2 YDEGEE. This CDR3 is 15 amino acids long. The CDR3 protein is CASRTQGAHNSPLHF. The CDR3 DNA follows: TGTGCCAGCAGGACTCAGGGGGCGCATAATTCACCCCTCCACTTT.

The chain couples TRBV11-2 to TRBJ1-1; 12 bases fit TRBD1. Germline V CDR1 and CDR2: SGHAT, FQNNGV. This CDR3 contains 16 residues. V gave up 4 bases and J gave up 3 bases; unmatched junction bases: 6. CDR3 in amino acids: CASSSGQGARDTEAFF. The DNA for the CDR3 is TGTGCCAGCAGCTCGGGACAGGGGGCGCGCGACACTGAAGCTTTCTTT.

The V call is TRBV2, the J call TRBJ1-1, with D perhaps matching TRBD1 (6 bases). Germline V gene lookup returns CDR1 SNHLY and CDR2 FYNNEI. The V end lost 1 base, the J end lost 10 bases, and 10 bases lay between the germline ends. This CDR3 region has 12 residues. The CDR3 sequence is CASSEDGGPAFF. CDR3 coding DNA: TGTGCCAGCAGTGAAGACGGGGGGCCAGCTTTCTTT.

The V gene is TRBV4-2, the J gene TRBJ2-7; 9 bases match TRBD1. Per the germline V gene, CDR1 is LGHNA and CDR2 is YNFKEQ. The CDR3 totals 14 residues. The V and J ends lost 4 bases and 6 bases, in that order; junction bases with no gene match: 7. The CDR3 loop reads CASSPDGTGSEQYF. The CDR3 DNA sequence: TGTGCCAGCAGCCCGGACGGGACAGGGAGCGAGCAGTACTTC.

This chain connects TRBV7-8 to TRBJ2-7, with D perhaps matching TRBD1 (6 bases). The V and J ends lost 5 bases and 3 bases respectively, with 14 bases between them. The germline CDR1 and CDR2 sequences are SGHVS and FQNEAQ. This CDR3 has 14 residues. DNA for the CDR3: TGTGCCAGCAGCCTCAGTGGACAGTACTACGAGCAGTACTTC. This encodes CASSLSGQYYEQYF.

The chain couples TRBV18 to TRBJ1-4; D is undetermined. V dropped 0 bases and J dropped 5 bases, with 10 bases sitting between them. The CDR3 spans 15 residues. Germline V lookup: CDR1 KGHSH, CDR2 LQKENI. The CDR3 region has the DNA TGTGCCAGCTCACCACCTACTCGATCAAATGAAAAACTGTTTTTT. Protein sequence: CASSPPTRSNEKLFF.

The V and J genes are TRBV19 and TRBJ2-1, with TRBD2 identical over 11 bases. The ends lost 2 bases at V and 0 bases at J; junction bases unmatched: 6. The germline gives CDR1 LNHDA, CDR2 SQIVND (reference sequence). This CDR3 region has 18 residues. CDR3 DNA: TGTGCCAGTAGTATAATAGCGGGAGGGATAAGCTCCTACAATGAGCAGTTCTTC. Translated, it gives CASSIIAGGISSYNEQFF.

In its sample, this clone was seen once. The V and J genes are TRBV4-1 and TRBJ2-5; D gene unclear. The J call could be wrong; TRBJ2-7 is a better fit for the DNA end. The length of the CDR3 is 15 residues. Germline V CDR1 and CDR2: MGHRA, YSYEKL. The CDR3 nucleotides are TGCGCCAGCAGCCAAGCCCTTTCACAGCTCTACGAGCAGTACTTC. It is translated as CASSQALSQLYEQYF.

The chain joins TRBV2 to TRBJ2-5; the D gene is possibly TRBD2 (7 bases). The V end was cut by 7 bases, the J end by 2 bases, with 17 bases between. Per germline, CDR1 SNHLY and CDR2 FYNNEI. CDR3 length: 15 amino acids. The CDR3 reads CASTRGGAGQETQYF. The CDR3, as DNA: TGTGCCAGCACGAGGGGGGGGGCAGGACAAGAGACCCAGTACTTC.

In its sample, this clone was seen once. The V call is TRBV6-4, the J call TRBJ2-7; the D is unclear. CDR1 and CDR2 from the germline V gene are MRHNA and SNTAGT. This CDR3 has 14 residues. Deletions cut 3 bases from V and 6 bases from J, with 15 bases between. This CDR3 is CASSEHTLAGEQYF. The CDR3 DNA reads TGTGCCAGCAGTGAACACACCCTGGCAGGCGAGCAGTACTTC.

The chain combines TRBV19 with TRBJ2-3; D perhaps matches TRBD1 (5 bases). CDR1 and CDR2 (germline): LNHDA, SQIVND (reference sequence). There are 16 residues in the CDR3. V lost 1 base and J lost 1, with 12 bases in between. As DNA, the CDR3 is TGTGCCAGTAGTATAGGACAGAGTGGTGGCACAGATACGCAGTATTTT. Protein product: CASSIGQSGGTDTQYF.